A selection of T cell receptor beta chains follows, all from one sample in a study of OX40 agonist ivuxolimab in advanced cancers. Data came from immunoSEQ multiplex PCR; TCRdb stores just in-frame clones and leaves some out. The repertoire holds tens of thousands of clones, with 92% as singletons. Specimen: CD4+ or CD8+ T cells sorted from blood, collected in a trial of the OX40 agonist ivuxolimab. The receptors originated from an adult with an advanced solid tumor such as melanoma, head and neck, liver or kidney cancer. CDR3s include the opening cysteine and the closing phenylalanine or tryptophan. A D gene is named only where the DNA matches it firmly. Clone size is stated in some rows and not others, as once, few, many or a class when expanded.

NA | TRBJ2-5 | NA | TRBV6-1 | TGTGCCAGCAGTGAAGACCGCTACAGGGAACGGCAGACCCAGTACTTC | CASSEDRYRERQTQYF
TRBD2 | TRBJ2-7 | NA | TRBV11-2 | TGTGCCAGCAGCTTAGTAGTTAGCGGGAGGAACGGGGGAGAGCAGTACTTC | CASSLVVSGRNGGEQYF
NA | TRBJ1-4 | NA | TRBV5-1 | TGCGCCAGCAGCTTGAGGCGGGCAACTAATGAAAAACTGTTTTTT | CASSLRRATNEKLFF
NA | TRBJ2-1 | NA | TRBV5-5 | TGTGCCAGCAGCTCCAGCAGGGTAGTCCACAATGAGCAGTTCTTC | CASSSSRVVHNEQFF
TRBD1 | TRBJ1-1 | few | TRBV7-8 | TGTGCCAGCAGCTCTGGGACAGTGAACACTGAAGCTTTCTTT | CASSSGTVNTEAFF
NA | TRBJ1-5 | NA | TRBV9 | TGTGCCAGCAGCGTGGCGGGGCGTAGCAATCAGCCCCAGCATTTT | CASSVAGRSNQPQHF
TRBD2 | TRBJ2-1 | NA | TRBV5-1 | TGCGCCAGCAGCTTGGTTAGCGGGAGGCCCGGGGATGAGCAGTTCTTC | CASSLVSGRPGDEQFF
NA | TRBJ1-1 | NA | TRBV2 | TGTGCCAGCAGTGGGCAGGGGAGGGACACTGAAGCTTTCTTT | CASSGQGRDTEAFF
NA | TRBJ2-5 | NA | TRBV28 | TGTGCCAGCAGTTTAAATATTCAAGAGACCCAGTACTTC | CASSLNIQETQYF
TRBD1 | TRBJ1-4 | NA | TRBV6-1 | TGTGCCAGCTCCGGGACAGGGTGGGGTGAAAAACTGTTTTTT | CASSGTGWGEKLFF
NA | TRBJ1-5 | once | TRBV6-6 | TGTGCCAGCAGTAACCCTGGTCAGCCCCAGCATTTT | CASSNPGQPQHF
NA | TRBJ1-2 | NA | TRBV10-1 | TGCGCCAGCAGTGTGTATAAAGGATCGCGAAAGACCTATGGCTACACCTTC | CASSVYKGSRKTYGYTF
NA | TRBJ2-1 | NA | TRBV27 | TGTGCCAGCAGTCTTGACCGGAGCTCCTACAATGAGCAGTTCTTC | CASSLDRSSYNEQFF
TRBD1 | TRBJ1-1 | NA | TRBV9 | TGTGCCAGCAGCTCCCACCAGGGGGACGGCACTGAAGCTTTCTTT | CASSSHQGDGTEAFF
TRBD1 | TRBJ1-3 | NA | TRBV2 | TGTGCCAGCAGCGGGACAGGGAGGACTGGAAACACCATATATTTT | CASSGTGRTGNTIYF
NA | TRBJ1-3 | NA | TRBV11-2 | TGTGCCAGCAGCTTAGAACGGGGGGCTAGAAACACCATATATTTT | CASSLERGARNTIYF
TRBD2 | TRBJ2-7 | NA | TRBV19 | TGTGCCAGTACGGCGGGAGCCTCCTACGAGCAGTACTTC | CASTAGASYEQYF
NA | TRBJ2-1 | NA | TRBV25-1 | TGTGCCAGCAGTGGACGGCTAGCGTTAGGCGAGCAGTTCTTC | CASSGRLALGEQFF
NA | TRBJ2-5 | NA | TRBV11-2 | TGTGCCAGCAGTCAAGTAGGGGCGTTCCGGGAGACCCAGTACTTC | CASSQVGAFRETQYF
NA | TRBJ1-2 | NA | TRBV7-2 | TGTGCCAGCAGCTTTGCCAGGGTGTATGGCTACACCTTC | CASSFARVYGYTF
TRBD1 | TRBJ1-6 | NA | TRBV11-2 | TGTGCCAGCAGCCAGACAGGGGGCGCATCACCCCTCCACTTT | CASSQTGGASPLHF
NA | TRBJ2-1 | NA | TRBV7-9 | TGTGCCAGCAGCTCGAGTGACAGCTCCGCTTACAATGAGCAGTTCTTC | CASSSSDSSAYNEQFF
TRBD2 | TRBJ2-1 | medium-sized | TRBV5-1 | TGCGCCAGCAGCTTGGAGGCTAGCGGGAGCAGCTACAATGAGCAGTTCTTC | CASSLEASGSSYNEQFF
TRBD2 | TRBJ2-1 | NA | TRBV5-4 | TGTGCCAGCAGCCCGGATACTAGCGGGAGGCGGGGGCAGTTCTTC | CASSPDTSGRRGQFF
NA | TRBJ1-2 | NA | TRBV6-6 | TGTGCCAGCAGTTACTCCGGCCCCTATGGCTACACCTTC | CASSYSGPYGYTF
TRBD1 | TRBJ2-7 | once | TRBV10-3 | TGTGCCACCTGGGACAGTAAAAGCTCCTACGAGCAGTACTTC | CATWDSKSSYEQYF
NA | TRBJ2-1 | once | TRBV7-9 | TGTGCCAGCAGCTCCCAACTCGGAAGCTCCTACAATGAGCAGTTCTTC | CASSSQLGSSYNEQFF
NA | TRBJ2-1 | NA | TRBV13 | TGTGCCAGCAGCTTAGGGAATGAGCAGTTCTTC | CASSLGNEQFF
NA | TRBJ2-3 | NA | TRBV11-3 | TGTGCCAGCAGCGCGAGCGTAGCGGAGGAGACGTATTTT | CASSASVAEETYF
NA | TRBJ1-4 | NA | TRBV9 | TGTGCCAGCAGCGTAGAAGGCCGATCTGGTGAAAAACTGTTTTTT | CASSVEGRSGEKLFF
TRBD2 | TRBJ2-7 | NA | TRBV19 | TGTGCCAGTAGCGGGGCGGGAGTGTACCACGAGCAGTACTTC | CASSGAGVYHEQYF
NA | TRBJ1-5 | NA | TRBV2 | TGTGCCAGCAGTCTACTTCCAGGGGTTAGCAATCAGCCCCAGCATTTT | CASSLLPGVSNQPQHF
NA | TRBJ1-3 | NA | TRBV13 | TGTGCCAGCAGCTTGGGTAGGGGAGGAAACACCATATATTTT | CASSLGRGGNTIYF
NA | TRBJ1-1 | NA | TRBV5-4 | TGTGCCAGCAGCTACCCTCATCCAAGCCCACACACTGAAGCTTTCTTT | CASSYPHPSPHTEAFF
NA | TRBJ2-1 | NA | TRBV7-6 | TGTGCCAGCAGCCTCGGGGATCCCCATGAGCAGTTCTTC | CASSLGDPHEQFF
TRBD2 | TRBJ2-1 | NA | TRBV19 | TGTGCCAGTAGTACCCTAGCGGGAGGCGGGAATGAGCAGTTCTTC | CASSTLAGGGNEQFF
TRBD2 | TRBJ2-3 | NA | TRBV4-2 | TGTGCCAGCAGCTTTGAAACTAGCGGGAGGGCCCGAACAGATACGCAGTATTTT | CASSFETSGRARTDTQYF
NA | TRBJ2-7 | NA | TRBV28 | TGTGCCAGCAGCCCAGGGGCGGGGCCTGGGTCCCTCGAGCAGTACTTC | CASSPGAGPGSLEQYF
NA | TRBJ2-1 | NA | TRBV6-6 | TGTGCCAGCAGTTACTCTGAGGGTGTTTACAATGAGCAGTTCTTC | CASSYSEGVYNEQFF
TRBD2 | TRBJ2-5 | NA | TRBV4-1 | TGCGCCAGCAGCCAAGTTTGGGGCGGGAGAGAGACCCAGTACTTC | CASSQVWGGRETQYF
NA | TRBJ1-1 | NA | TRBV7-8 | TGTGCCAGCAGCCGGGCCCCGATTAGGGACACTGAAGCTTTCTTT | CASSRAPIRDTEAFF
NA | TRBJ1-4 | NA | TRBV5-6 | TGTGCCAGCAGCTTGGAAGGCCCCGCGGGGAAAAAACTGTTTTTT | CASSLEGPAGKKLFF
NA | TRBJ2-2 | NA | TRBV7-9 | TGTGCCAGCAGCCAAGGGACGGAGAACACCGGGGAGCTGTTTTTT | CASSQGTENTGELFF
NA | TRBJ2-2 | NA | TRBV6-5 | TGTGCCAGCAGTTACTCGAGGGGAATGCTGGCCGGGGAGCTGTTTTTT | CASSYSRGMLAGELFF
TRBD2 | TRBJ2-2 | NA | TRBV5-1 | TGCGCCAGCAGCTTGGAGGGACTAGCGGACACCGGGGAGCTGTTTTTT | CASSLEGLADTGELFF
TRBD2 | TRBJ2-1 | once | TRBV5-4 | TGTGCCAGCAGCTTAGGGACTAGCAGCTACAATGAGCAGTTCTTC | CASSLGTSSYNEQFF
NA | TRBJ1-1 | few | TRBV5-4 | TGTGCCAGCAGCCCGGACGGGAACACTGAAGCTTTCTTT | CASSPDGNTEAFF
NA | TRBJ2-7 | NA | TRBV28 | TGTGCCAGCAGCCCCCTTTTGGACAGCCACTACGAGCAGTACTTC | CASSPLLDSHYEQYF
TRBD1 | TRBJ1-2 | NA | TRBV6-5 | TGTGCCAGCAGGAACACAGGGGCGGGTGGCTACACCTTC | CASRNTGAGGYTF
TRBD1 | TRBJ2-3 | NA | TRBV5-1 | TGCGCCAGCAGAGGGACAGGGGTTACAGATACGCAGTATTTT | CASRGTGVTDTQYF
TRBD1 | TRBJ2-1 | NA | TRBV28 | TGTGCCAGCGGGCACCGGGACAGGGTATGGAATGAGCAGTTCTTC | CASGHRDRVWNEQFF
TRBD1 | TRBJ1-1 | NA | TRBV7-3 | TGTGCCAGCAGCTTAACGGGGACAGGGGGCGCGGATGCTTTCTTT | CASSLTGTGGADAFF
TRBD1 | TRBJ1-1 | few | TRBV2 | TGTGCCAGCAGGGACAGGTTGAACACTGAAGCTTTCTTT | CASRDRLNTEAFF
NA | TRBJ1-4 | NA | TRBV9 | TGTGCCAGCAGCGTAGGTACAAATCGGGGAAATGAAAAACTGTTTTTT | CASSVGTNRGNEKLFF
TRBD2 | TRBJ2-1 | NA | TRBV5-1 | TGCGCCAGCTACCTCGACCTAGCGGGGGGCAATGAGCAGTTCTTC | CASYLDLAGGNEQFF
NA | TRBJ2-3 | NA | TRBV4-1 | TGCGCCAGCAGGGTCGGCGAGTTGAGCACAGATACGCAGTATTTT | CASRVGELSTDTQYF
TRBD2 | TRBJ2-7 | NA | TRBV2 | TGTGCCAGCGGACTAGCGCGGTACGAGCAGTACTTC | CASGLARYEQYF
TRBD1 | TRBJ1-1 | NA | TRBV28 | TGTGCCAGCAGTCCGCGGACAGGCACTGAAGCTTTCTTT | CASSPRTGTEAFF
TRBD1 | TRBJ1-2 | NA | TRBV5-6 | TGTGCCAGCAGCCCCCCGGGACAGGGAAAAAACTATGGCTACACCTTC | CASSPPGQGKNYGYTF
NA | TRBJ2-1 | NA | TRBV19 | TGTGCCAGTACCCCTTTTGCGGGAAACAATGAGCAGTTCTTC | CASTPFAGNNEQFF